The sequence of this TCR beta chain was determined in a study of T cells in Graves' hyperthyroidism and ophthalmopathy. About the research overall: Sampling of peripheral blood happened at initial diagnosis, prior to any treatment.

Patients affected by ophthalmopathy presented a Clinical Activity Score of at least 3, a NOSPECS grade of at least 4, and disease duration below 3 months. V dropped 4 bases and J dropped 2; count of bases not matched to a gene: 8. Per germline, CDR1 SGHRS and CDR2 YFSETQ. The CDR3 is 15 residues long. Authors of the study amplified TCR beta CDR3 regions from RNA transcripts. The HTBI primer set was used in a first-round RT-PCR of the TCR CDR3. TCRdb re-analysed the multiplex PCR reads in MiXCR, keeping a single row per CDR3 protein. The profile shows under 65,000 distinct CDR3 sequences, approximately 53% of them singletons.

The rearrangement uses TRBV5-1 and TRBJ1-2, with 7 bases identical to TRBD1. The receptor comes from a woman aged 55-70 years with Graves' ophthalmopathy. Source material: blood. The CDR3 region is CASSATGTANYGYTF. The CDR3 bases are TGCGCCAGCAGCGCCACCGGGACAGCGAACTATGGCTACACCTTC.